The 25 T cell receptor beta chains presented below share a single source sample, sequenced in a study of shared clonotypes between healthy human individuals. The assay was immunoSEQ multiplex PCR, and TCRdb's table has in-frame clones only and misses some. This repertoire shows around 2.5 million clones, more than 85% found once; its top ten account for around 0.4%. The sequenced sample consisted of naive CD4+ T cells from PBMCs. Subset described: CD45RA+ positively selected. The receptors originated from a young man in good health. Some clones in this sample may be carry-over from other donors' samples.

Turning to this clone: Sequence at one end of the junction differs from germline and may be a read error. The chain links TRBV29-1 to TRBJ1-1; D unclear. Germline V gene data show CDR1 as SQVTM and CDR2 as ANQGSEA. The CDR3 length is 13 residues. The CDR3 reads CSVARLMNTESFF. CDR3 nucleotide sequence: TGCAGCGTTGCCCGGCTAATGAACACTGAATCTTTCTTT.

J is TRBJ1-2 and V is TRBV6-5; D is possibly TRBD1 (6 bases). The CDR3 runs 15 residues. Germline V gives CDR1 MNHEY, CDR2 SVGAGI. V was trimmed by 5 bases and J by 5 bases, leaving 18 bases between them. Here the CDR3 DNA reads TGTGCCAGCAGTCGCCTACCAGGGGCCGGATATGGCTACACCTTC. Protein product: CASSRLPGAGYGYTF.

This chain joins TRBV6-5 and TRBJ1-2; 11 bases fit TRBD1. CDR1 and CDR2 (germline): MNHEY, SVGAGI. With V trimmed by 4 bases and J by 2 bases, 3 bases remained unmatched. The CDR3 extends over 15 amino acids. The CDR3 DNA is TGTGCCAGCAGTTGGGGGACAGGGGGAAACTATGGCTACACCTTC. Its protein is CASSWGTGGNYGYTF.

The rearrangement uses TRBV6-1 and TRBJ1-5; 7 bases are a match to TRBD1. Per germline, CDR1 MNHNS and CDR2 SASEGT. Losses at the gene ends were 5 bases for V and 1 base for J; bases not matched to a gene: 5. The CDR3 runs to 15 residues. CDR3 bases: TGTGCCAGCAGTCGGGTGGGACAGAGCAATCAGCCCCAGCATTTT. It specifies CASSRVGQSNQPQHF.

As to this clone: The sample has other DNA sequences that encode this CDR3 too. The rearrangement uses TRBV6-5 and TRBJ2-7, with no clear D. The germline V and J ends were trimmed by 0 bases and 1 base, with 7 bases remaining between them. Germline lookup yields CDR1 MNHEY and CDR2 SVGAGI. The CDR3 consists of 14 residues. CDR3 residues: CASSYSTSSYEQYF. CDR3 DNA sequence: TGTGCCAGCAGTTACTCCACCTCTTCCTACGAGCAGTACTTC.

Comment on this clone: The sample has other DNA sequences that encode this CDR3 too. The chain combines TRBV18 with TRBJ2-7; tentative D call: TRBD2 (6 bases). V lost 3 bases to trimming and J lost 2 bases, with 11 bases between them. This CDR3 region has 14 residues. Germline CDR1 is KGHSH and CDR2 is LQKENI. The CDR3 region has the DNA TGTGCCAGCTCACCCCCTAGGACTACCTACGAGCAGTACTTC. Translation gives CASSPPRTTYEQYF.

As concerns this clone: Other DNA sequences in the sample encode the same CDR3. The rearrangement uses TRBV6-5 and TRBJ1-2; no definite D call. Trimming took off 5 bases at V and 4 bases at J, with 5 bases between the two ends. There are 11 residues in the CDR3. Per germline, CDR1 MNHEY and CDR2 SVGAGI. CDR3 in amino acids: CASSSSYGYTF. The CDR3 DNA sequence: TGTGCCAGCAGTAGCAGCTATGGCTACACCTTC.

The chain joins TRBV5-6 to TRBJ1-2; D uncertain. V lost 4 bases to trimming and J lost 2 bases, with 9 bases between them. This CDR3 is 13 amino acids long. CDR1 and CDR2 from the germline V gene are SGHDT and YYEEEE. The CDR3 here is CASSPDVNYGYTF. The CDR3 DNA follows: TGTGCCAGCAGCCCCGACGTGAACTATGGCTACACCTTC.

The chain has TRBV11-3 and TRBJ1-3; D gene unclear. CDR1 is SGHNT, CDR2 YENEEA, per germline. The length of the CDR3 is 15 residues. Trimming left V 5 bases short and J 3 bases short, with 14 bases between. CDR3 nucleotide sequence: TGTGCCAGCAGCCCAGCGGCGGGGAGTGGAAACACCATATATTTT. Translated: CASSPAAGSGNTIYF.

The CDR3 bases are TGTGCCAGCAGCTTTAATACAGGGGGCTTCGACGAGCAGTACTTC. This translates into CASSFNTGGFDEQYF. The V gene is TRBV7-3, the J gene TRBJ2-7, with 9 bases identical to TRBD1. This CDR3 contains 15 residues. With 3 bases clipped from V and 5 bases from J, the junction kept 8 bases outside the gene matches. CDR1 and CDR2 from the germline V gene are SGHTA and FQGTGA. The variable domain in full, completed from reference TRBV7-3 and TRBJ2-7, reads GAGVSQTPSNKVTEKGKYVELRCDPISGHTALYWYRQSLGQGPEFLIYFQGTGAADDSGLPNDRFFAVRPEGSVSTLKIQRTERGDSAVYLCASSFNTGGFDEQYFGPGTRLTVT.

The V gene is TRBV30, the J gene TRBJ2-1; 7 bases agree with TRBD2. Germline CDR1 reads GTSNPN; CDR2 reads SVGIG (reference sequence). The CDR3 spans 15 residues. V shed 6 bases and J 3 bases; nucleotides not matched to a gene: 11. The DNA for the CDR3 is TGTGCCTGTAAAAGATGGGGCGGGAGCTACAATGAGCAGTTCTTC. Protein product: CACKRWGGSYNEQFF.

In nucleotides, the CDR3 is TGTGCCGTCAACGACAGGGGCGGTCAGCCCCAGCATTTT. Amino acids: CAVNDRGGQPQHF. V is TRBV19 and J is TRBJ1-5, with TRBD1 matching over 8 bases. J was trimmed by 6 bases and V by 11 bases; bases with no gene match: 9. CDR1 is LNHDA and CDR2 is SQIVND in the germline V gene (reference sequence). CDR3 length equals 13 residues.

V and J are TRBV11-2 and TRBJ2-2, with D perhaps matching TRBD1 (6 bases). Germline CDR1 and CDR2: SGHAT and FQNNGV. The CDR3 has 17 residues. V dropped 4 bases and J dropped 0 bases, with 15 bases sitting between them. The chain's CDR3 is CASSSPGQASNTGELFF. The CDR3 nucleotides are TGTGCCAGCAGCTCACCGGGACAAGCGTCGAACACCGGGGAGCTGTTTTTT.

This clone showed up just once. The CDR3 nucleotides are TGTGCCAGCAGCCCGGCCCGGACAGGGGCTAATGAAAAACTGTTTTTT. It yields the protein CASSPARTGANEKLFF. The chain is built from TRBV7-8 and TRBJ1-4; 9 nucleotides align to TRBD1. The CDR3 length is 16 residues. The V gene end was trimmed by 5 bases and the J gene end by 3 bases; junction bases not matched to a gene: 7. Germline CDR1 reads SGHVS; CDR2 reads FQNEAQ.

The chain combines TRBV2 with TRBJ1-2; the D is unclear. CDR1 and CDR2 (germline): SNHLY, FYNNEI. This CDR3 contains 14 residues. V was pared by 2 bases and J by 1 base, with 8 bases between. CDR3 nucleotide sequence: TGTGCCAGCAGTGAAATTCAGCGTAACTATGGCTACACCTTC. Its translation: CASSEIQRNYGYTF.

The CDR3 region is CASTPAHEQYF. The DNA of the CDR3 is TGTGCCAGCACCCCAGCCCACGAGCAGTACTTC. This chain connects TRBV7-3 to TRBJ2-7; D gene ambiguous. V lost 7 bases and J 5 bases, leaving 9 bases between the germline ends. Germline CDR1 is SGHTA and CDR2 is FQGTGA. CDR3 length: 11 amino acids.

The genes are TRBV6-1 and TRBJ1-5, with D tentatively TRBD1 (5 bases). The ends were cut back, 3 bases at V and 0 bases at J, with 24 bases in the middle. The germline CDR1 and CDR2 sequences are MNHNS and SASEGT. The CDR3 runs 20 residues. The CDR3 coding sequence is TGTGCCAGCAGTGACGTTCGACGGTGGAGCAGCAGGGATAGCAATCAGCCCCAGCATTTT. It yields the protein CASSDVRRWSSRDSNQPQHF.

V is TRBV2 and J is TRBJ2-7, with 8 bases fitting TRBD1. The V and J ends lost 7 bases and 0 bases, in that order; junction bases with no gene match: 8. Germline V gives CDR1 SNHLY, CDR2 FYNNEI. The CDR3 is 15 amino acids. CDR3 bases: TGTGCCAGCAACCCACAGGGGGTAAGCTCCTACGAGCAGTACTTC. Protein: CASNPQGVSSYEQYF.

V is TRBV28 and J is TRBJ1-3, with D unclear. CDR1 is MDHEN, CDR2 SYDVKM, per germline. This CDR3 contains 17 residues. The V end lost 5 bases, the J end lost 0 bases, and 17 bases lay between the germline ends. The CDR3 sequence is CASSPPRRPISGNTIYF. CDR3 DNA: TGTGCCAGCAGTCCACCTAGGCGTCCTATCTCTGGAAACACCATATATTTT.

Concerning this clone itself: This sample includes further DNA sequences coding for the same CDR3. The rearrangement joins TRBV30 to TRBJ2-3; 7 bases align to TRBD2. Germline V gene lookup returns CDR1 GTSNPN and CDR2 SVGIG (reference sequence). The J segment lost 1 base and the V segment lost 0 bases, leaving 4 bases of the junction unmatched. This CDR3 has 15 amino acids. Here the CDR3 DNA reads TGTGCCTGGAGTGTAGGGCTAGCGGGCACAGATACGCAGTATTTT. Translated: CAWSVGLAGTDTQYF.

The chain couples TRBV4-2 to TRBJ2-5; 9 bases fit TRBD1. CDR3 length: 17 amino acids. V gave up 0 bases and J gave up 5 bases; unmatched junction bases: 10. The germline V gene has CDR1 LGHNA and CDR2 YNFKEQ. This CDR3 is CASSQEHRQGVSETQYF. The CDR3 DNA follows: TGTGCCAGCAGCCAAGAACACCGACAGGGGGTTTCGGAGACCCAGTACTTC.

CDR3 DNA sequence: TGTGCCAGCAGCTTGGGCCCGGGGGACGAGCAGTACTTC. Protein sequence: CASSLGPGDEQYF. The chain combines TRBV5-8 with TRBJ2-7, with D maybe TRBD2 (6 bases). The CDR3 runs to 13 residues. Germline assignment: CDR1 SGHTS and CDR2 YDEGEE. Trimming stripped 0 bases from V and 5 bases from J, with 9 bases between.

This chain links TRBV4-3 with TRBJ2-1; D is possibly TRBD1 (6 bases). V lost 0 bases, J lost 10 bases, and 19 bases lay in between. CDR1 is LGHNA and CDR2 is YSLEER in the germline V gene. The CDR3 has 16 amino acids. CDR3 coding DNA: TGCGCCAGCAGCCAAGATACCAGGGGTGTTTGGTCCGAGCAGTTCTTC. This codes for CASSQDTRGVWSEQFF.

This clone appeared once. The chain is built from TRBV5-4 and TRBJ1-3; TRBD1 agrees at 10 bases. V trimming: 1 base; J trimming: 4 bases; junction bases outside the gene matches: 5. CDR1 is SGHNT and CDR2 is YYREEE in the germline V gene (reference sequence). CDR3 size: 16 residues. This CDR3 is CASSLLGQGYGNTIYF. The CDR3 nucleotides read TGTGCCAGCAGCTTGTTGGGACAGGGGTACGGAAACACCATATATTTT.

The gene calls are TRBV6-5 and TRBJ1-5; D is ambiguous. This CDR3 spans 13 amino acids. The V and J ends lost 4 bases and 4 bases respectively, with 8 bases between them. CDR1 and CDR2 (germline): MNHEY, SVGAGI. CDR3 loop: CASSSIWNQPQHF. The CDR3 DNA sequence: TGTGCCAGCAGTTCAATTTGGAATCAGCCCCAGCATTTT.